This record looks at one TCR beta chain sequence and its context. Antigen unknown. These data originate in a study of blood T cells in healthy people across ages. Findings and caveats of the study: With naive T cell percentage, TCR beta diversity showed a strong correlation. More naive CD4+ cells and higher diversity were found in long-lived than in aged donors.

The length of the CDR3 is 14 residues. V lost 7 bases and J 9 bases, leaving 18 bases between the germline ends. Germline values: CDR1 KGHDR, CDR2 SFDVKD. The authors ran a second PCR of about 6 to 12 cycles using a sample-barcoded 5' primer and a J-beta primer mix. TCRdb passed the 5' RACE reads through MiXCR, listing each CDR3 protein once. The sample has over 1,500,000 distinct CDR3 sequences, approximately 50% seen once. This chain links TRBV24-1 with TRBJ2-1; the D is unclear. This clonotype was obtained from a middle-aged woman in good health. Sequencing was carried out using blood. The CDR3 region is CATRPGLEAGEQFF. Written as DNA, the CDR3 is TGTGCCACCAGACCGGGCCTTGAAGCAGGTGAGCAGTTCTTC.